This TCR beta chain was profiled in a study of blood T cells in healthy people across ages. Primers used in a second PCR of roughly 6 to 11 cycles were a sample-barcoded 5' primer and a J-beta primer mix. A template-switch adaptor with 12 random nucleotides tagged each cDNA molecule. TCRdb analysed the 5' RACE reads with MiXCR anew, one entry per CDR3 protein. This sample has about 1.6 million distinct CDR3 sequences, with about 31% found just once. Study-level points and caveats: Long-lived and aged donors differed, with more naive CD4+ cells and higher diversity in the long-lived.

This clonotype showed up just once. Its specificity is unknown. V was cut by 0 bases and J by 0 bases, with 24 bases left in between. This CDR3 has 21 amino acids. Germline CDR1 reads SGHAT; CDR2 reads FQNNGV. The receptor comes from a woman aged 30 to 39 in good health. The sample comprised blood. The J gene is TRBJ2-1, the V gene TRBV11-2; tentatively, D is TRBD2 (5 bases). The CDR3 sequence is CASSLDWLADIAFSSYNEQFF. The DNA for the CDR3 is TGTGCCAGCAGCTTAGATTGGCTAGCAGACATCGCCTTCAGCTCCTACAATGAGCAGTTCTTC.